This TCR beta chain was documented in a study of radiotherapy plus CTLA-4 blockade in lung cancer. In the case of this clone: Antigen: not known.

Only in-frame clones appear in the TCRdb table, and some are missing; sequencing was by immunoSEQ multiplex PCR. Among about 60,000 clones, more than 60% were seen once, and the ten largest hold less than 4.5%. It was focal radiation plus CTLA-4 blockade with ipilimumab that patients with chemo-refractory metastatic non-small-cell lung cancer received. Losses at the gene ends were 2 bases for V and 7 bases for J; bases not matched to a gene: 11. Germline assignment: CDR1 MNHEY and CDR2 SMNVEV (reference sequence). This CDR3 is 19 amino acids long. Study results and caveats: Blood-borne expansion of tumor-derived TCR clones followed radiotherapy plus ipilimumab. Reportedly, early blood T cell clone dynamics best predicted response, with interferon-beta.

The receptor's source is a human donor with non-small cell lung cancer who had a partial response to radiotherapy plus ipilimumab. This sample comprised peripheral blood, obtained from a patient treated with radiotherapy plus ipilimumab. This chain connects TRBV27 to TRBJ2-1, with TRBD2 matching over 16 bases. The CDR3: CASSLKGLAGGPRGNEQFF. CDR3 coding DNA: TGTGCCAGCAGTTTAAAGGGACTAGCGGGGGGGCCGAGGGGGAATGAGCAGTTCTTC.